This TCR beta chain stems from a study of cytomegalovirus exposure and HLA in healthy donors. This PCR relied on a set of 60 Vbeta primers and 13 Jbeta primers. TCRdb's copy holds only in-frame clones and misses some; the assay was immunoSEQ multiplex PCR. This table has 95,000 to 120,000 clones, around 77% appearing once. Trimming removed 6 bases from V and 3 bases from J, with 12 bases in between. CDR3 length: 13 amino acids. Germline-derived CDR1 and CDR2 are SQVTM and ANQGSEA. The sequenced sample consisted of PBMCs. J is TRBJ1-5 and V is TRBV29-1; D is undetermined. The sequence was obtained from a woman aged 25 to 39 in good health and CMV-seropositive. The CDR3 nucleotides are TGCAGCGTCGCCTTCGAGATCAATCAGCCCCAGCATTTT. This encodes CSVAFEINQPQHF.